The 23 T cell receptor beta chains given below trace back to one sample, sequenced in a study of T cell responses to AZD1222 COVID-19 vaccine. Here immunoSEQ multiplex PCR was the method, and the copy in TCRdb shows in-frame clones only, minus some. The repertoire includes 130,000 or so clones, about 92% of them detected once, and about 1.9% sits in the top ten. The sample consisted of peripheral blood, taken on day 0 of AZD1222 vaccination. These receptors were collected from an adult in good health.

The V call is TRBV7-2, the J call TRBJ2-2, with 8 bases that match TRBD1. Unmatched junction bases numbered 5, after V lost 4 bases and J lost 7 bases. This CDR3 is 14 amino acids long. Germline V gene lookup returns CDR1 SGHTA and CDR2 FQGNSA. The CDR3 region is CASSSGTGLGELFF. CDR3 nucleotides: TGTGCCAGCAGCTCCGGGACAGGCCTCGGGGAGCTGTTTTTT.

This clone was recorded once. The chain combines TRBV4-2 with TRBJ2-7, with a weak D call TRBD2 (5 bases). CDR3 length equals 17 residues. V lost 1 base, J lost 5 bases, and 21 bases lay in between. CDR1 is LGHNA, CDR2 YNFKEQ, per germline. CDR3 region: CASSQAGRFEGAHEQYF. In nucleotides, the CDR3 is TGTGCCAGCAGCCAAGCTGGGCGTTTTGAGGGAGCTCACGAGCAGTACTTC.

The chain employs TRBV6-2 or TRBV6-3 and TRBJ2-7, with D tentatively TRBD1 (6 bases). Trimming took off 0 bases at V and 6 bases at J, with 15 bases between the two ends. Per the germline V gene, CDR1 is MNHEY and CDR2 is SVGEGT. The CDR3 loop spans 15 amino acids. This CDR3 reads CASSYSGGNLAEQYF. CDR3 sequence (DNA): TGTGCCAGCAGTTACTCAGGGGGAAACCTTGCCGAGCAGTACTTC.

V gene TRBV29-1 combines with J gene TRBJ1-2; the match to TRBD1 covers 10 bases. This CDR3 spans 13 amino acids. V shed 6 bases and J 8 bases; nucleotides not matched to a gene: 9. Germline loops: CDR1 SQVTM, CDR2 ANQGSEA. CDR3: CSVPRQGAGGYTF. The CDR3 DNA is TGCAGCGTCCCCAGACAGGGGGCTGGAGGCTACACCTTC.

V and J are TRBV6-5 and TRBJ1-6; TRBD1 is a possible D gene (5 bases). Germline CDR1 MNHEY, CDR2 SVGAGI. The CDR3 runs to 16 residues. Trimming left V 1 base short and J 8 bases short, with 15 bases between. CDR3 DNA: TGTGCCAGCAGTTACTGGGCAGGGCCCCCTTATTCACCCCTCCACTTT. Translated: CASSYWAGPPYSPLHF.

V is TRBV3-1 (or the pseudogene TRBV3-2) and J is TRBJ2-2, with TRBD1 identical over 7 bases. The J segment lost 8 bases and the V segment lost 2 bases, leaving 8 bases of the junction unmatched. This CDR3 has 15 residues. The germline V gene has CDR1 LGHDT and CDR2 YNNKEL (reference sequence). The CDR3 region is CASSQRGTARGELFF. The CDR3, as DNA: TGTGCCAGCAGCCAAAGGGGGACAGCCAGGGGGGAGCTGTTTTTT.

This clone came up once. The chain uses TRBV6-6 and TRBJ1-1; 8 positions match TRBD1. The CDR3 is 15 residues long. Germline V gives CDR1 MNHNY, CDR2 SVGAGI (reference sequence). V shed 0 bases, J shed 5 bases, and the junction held 5 bases outside the gene matches. The CDR3 loop is CASSYSGTGRTEAFF. The DNA for the CDR3 is TGTGCCAGCAGTTACTCAGGGACAGGTAGGACTGAAGCTTTCTTT.

This rearrangement joins TRBV18 to TRBJ1-4, with 10 bases matching TRBD1. The germline V gene has CDR1 KGHSH and CDR2 LQKENI. J gave up 4 bases and V 8 bases, and 7 bases lay outside the gene matches. There are 15 residues in the CDR3. CDR3 amino acids: CASTEGTGDNEKLFF. DNA for the CDR3: TGTGCCAGCACTGAAGGGACAGGGGATAATGAAAAACTGTTTTTT.

The rearrangement links TRBV2 to TRBJ1-2; D not resolved. The CDR3 contains 13 residues. CDR1 SNHLY and CDR2 FYNNEI come from the germline V gene. Deletions cut 6 bases from V and 8 bases from J, with 16 bases between. Here the CDR3 reads CASREPGEEGYTF. The DNA for the CDR3 is TGTGCCAGCAGGGAACCAGGAGAGGAGGGCTACACCTTC.

Here the CDR3 DNA reads TGCGCCAGCAGCCCGGGGGGCCAGGGGATGGACACCGGGGAGCTGTTTTTT. This encodes CASSPGGQGMDTGELFF. V is TRBV5-1 and J is TRBJ2-2; TRBD2 is a possible D gene (7 bases). The V end was cut by 4 bases, the J end by 3 bases, with 19 bases between. This CDR3 contains 17 residues. Looked up from germline, CDR1 is SGHRS and CDR2 is YFSETQ.

The V call is TRBV7-3, the J call TRBJ2-7; 10 bases map to TRBD1. This CDR3 has 16 residues. From germline, CDR1 is SGHTA and CDR2 FQGTGA. The V and J ends lost 5 bases and 2 bases, in that order; junction bases with no gene match: 9. CDR3 region: CASSLSGTGVTYEQYF. The CDR3 DNA sequence: TGTGCCAGCAGCCTCTCCGGGACAGGGGTTACCTACGAGCAGTACTTC. Full variable domain (outside the CDR3, taken from reference TRBV7-3 and TRBJ2-7): GAGVSQTPSNKVTEKGKYVELRCDPISGHTALYWYRQSLGQGPEFLIYFQGTGAADDSGLPNDRFFAVRPEGSVSTLKIQRTERGDSAVYLCASSLSGTGVTYEQYFGPGTRLTVT.

The chain recombines TRBV10-3 with TRBJ1-4; D is unclear. V was clipped by 3 bases and J by 7 bases, with 9 bases between them. The CDR3 sequence is 13 residues long. Germline V gives CDR1 ENHRY, CDR2 SYGVKD. Here the CDR3 DNA reads TGTGCCATCAGTGACCCAAACGGTGAAAAACTGTTTTTT. Amino acids: CAISDPNGEKLFF.

The chain has TRBV6-2 or TRBV6-3 and TRBJ1-5; 7 bases align to TRBD1. CDR1 is MNHEY, CDR2 SVGEGT, per germline. J gave up 10 bases and V 6 bases, and 9 bases lay outside the gene matches. The CDR3 covers 13 residues. This CDR3 reads CASSKTGNRPQHF. CDR3 in DNA: TGTGCCAGCAGCAAGACAGGGAATCGACCCCAGCATTTT.

V usage is TRBV14 and J usage is TRBJ2-5, with D perhaps TRBD1 or TRBD2 (5 bases each). The CDR3 has 13 residues. The germline CDR1 and CDR2 sequences are SGHDN and FVKESK. The V end was cut by 4 bases, the J end by 2 bases, with 8 bases between. CDR3 DNA sequence: TGTGCCAGCAGCCGGGACCAACAAGAGACCCAGTACTTC. It yields the protein CASSRDQQETQYF.

This rearrangement joins TRBV5-1 to TRBJ2-3; D may correspond to TRBD1 or TRBD2 (5 bases each). Trimming took off 0 bases at V and 0 bases at J, with 8 bases between the two ends. The CDR3 is 15 amino acids. Per the germline V gene, CDR1 is SGHRS and CDR2 is YFSETQ. CDR3 in amino acids: CASSLDGASTDTQYF. DNA of the CDR3: TGCGCCAGCAGCTTGGACGGGGCGAGCACAGATACGCAGTATTTT.

The rearrangement links TRBV29-1 to TRBJ2-5; 9 positions agree with TRBD1. V dropped 7 bases and J dropped 0; count of bases not matched to a gene: 0. The germline V gene encodes CDR1 SQVTM and CDR2 ANQGSEA. CDR3 length: 12 residues. The CDR3 DNA is TGCAGCGGGGACAGGGACCAAGAGACCCAGTACTTC. It translates to CSGDRDQETQYF.

This sequence joins TRBV4-2 and TRBJ2-4; 12 bases map to TRBD2. The CDR3 sequence is 18 residues long. Germline V lookup: CDR1 LGHNA, CDR2 YNFKEQ. The V segment lost 4 bases and the J segment 1 base; nucleotides outside the gene matches: 8. CDR3 residues: CASSRLAGALMAKNIQYF. The CDR3 coding sequence is TGTGCCAGCAGCCGACTAGCGGGGGCTTTGATGGCCAAAAACATTCAGTACTTC.

The rearrangement links TRBV27 to TRBJ1-1; no clear D gene. V lost 6 bases and J lost 2, with 10 bases in between. CDR1 MNHEY and CDR2 SMNVEV come from the germline V gene (reference sequence). The CDR3 consists of 13 residues. The CDR3 reads CASRRTANTEAFF. CDR3 sequence (DNA): TGTGCCAGCAGGCGGACGGCCAACACTGAAGCTTTCTTT.

J is TRBJ1-2 and V is TRBV4-1, with 9 bases fitting TRBD1. The CDR3 loop spans 17 amino acids. The germline gives CDR1 MGHRA, CDR2 YSYEKL. The V and J ends lost 3 bases and 8 bases, in that order; junction bases with no gene match: 16. CDR3 amino acids: CASSQVPGQGALGGYTF. The CDR3 DNA is TGCGCCAGCAGCCAGGTTCCGGGACAGGGAGCCCTGGGGGGCTACACCTTC.

This clone was seen a few times. The genes are TRBV5-1 and TRBJ2-5; D is perhaps TRBD1 or TRBD2 (5 bases each). This CDR3 has 16 amino acids. V lost 3 bases and J 5 bases, leaving 20 bases between the germline ends. Germline V gene lookup returns CDR1 SGHRS and CDR2 YFSETQ. CDR3 bases: TGCGCCAGCAGCTCCGGGACGCTAAAAGTGGGCGAGACCCAGTACTTC. Its translation: CASSSGTLKVGETQYF.

V usage is TRBV28 and J usage is TRBJ1-5; no clear D. Germline V lookup: CDR1 MDHEN, CDR2 SYDVKM. The CDR3 totals 13 residues. The V end was cut by 1 base, the J end by 2 bases, with 3 bases between. CDR3 nucleotides: TGTGCCAGCAGTTTATACCGCAATCAGCCCCAGCATTTT. This sequence encodes CASSLYRNQPQHF.

This clone has a single count. The J gene is TRBJ1-5, the V gene TRBV2; no firm D call. Germline-derived CDR1 and CDR2 are SNHLY and FYNNEI. V dropped 4 bases and J dropped 3 bases, with 13 bases sitting between them. The CDR3 runs to 15 residues. CDR3: CASSGSQLNNQPQHF. CDR3 nucleotides: TGTGCCAGCAGTGGATCACAGCTTAACAATCAGCCCCAGCATTTT.

The V gene is TRBV7-2, the J gene TRBJ2-7; weak D call: TRBD1 (6 bases). Trimming removed 5 bases at V and 6 bases at J, with 17 bases between. Germline V gene lookup returns CDR1 SGHTA and CDR2 FQGNSA. CDR3 length: 14 residues. The CDR3 here is CASSPNRASAEQYF. DNA for the CDR3: TGTGCCAGCAGCCCGAACAGGGCGAGCGCCGAGCAGTACTTC.